The 8 T cell receptor beta chains reported below all come from one sample, sequenced in a study of blood T cell repertoires in COVID-19. Sequenced by immunoSEQ multiplex PCR; TCRdb stores in-frame clones only, minus some. This sample has 240,000 or so clones, with less than 90% found just once. Sequencing input: peripheral blood. All receptors come from a man in his 60s with acute or convalescent COVID-19.

The chain uses TRBV5-1 and TRBJ2-7; the match to TRBD2 covers 9 bases. The CDR3 extends over 15 amino acids. Germline CDR1 reads SGHRS; CDR2 reads YFSETQ. The ends lost 4 bases at V and 3 bases at J; junction bases unmatched: 8. This CDR3 reads CASSPTSGLLYEQYF. The CDR3 DNA sequence: TGCGCCAGCAGCCCGACTAGCGGCTTGCTCTACGAGCAGTACTTC.

The genes are TRBV5-1 and TRBJ1-2; D gene uncertain. Looked up from germline, CDR1 is SGHRS and CDR2 is YFSETQ. The CDR3 is made up of 14 amino acids. Trimming removed 6 bases at V and 3 bases at J, with 15 bases between. This chain's CDR3 is CASNLGPEDYGYTF. CDR3 bases: TGCGCCAGCAACTTAGGACCGGAGGACTATGGCTACACCTTC.

The chain recombines TRBV24-1 with TRBJ2-7; D unclear. The length of the CDR3 is 14 residues. CDR1 is KGHDR and CDR2 is SFDVKD in the germline V gene. V lost 3 bases and J lost 6, with 14 bases in between. CDR3 loop: CATSDVGLTPEQYF. CDR3 nucleotide sequence: TGTGCCACCAGTGATGTCGGTCTCACGCCCGAGCAGTACTTC.

Comment on this clone: The identical CDR3 is also encoded by other nucleotide sequences in the sample. The chain combines TRBV7-3 with TRBJ2-2, with a tentative D call TRBD1 (6 bases). The V end was cut by 2 bases, the J end by 3 bases, with 7 bases between. Looked up from germline, CDR1 is SGHTA and CDR2 is FQGTGA. This CDR3 region has 14 residues. This CDR3 is CASSLAGDTGELFF. DNA of the CDR3: TGTGCCAGCAGCTTAGCAGGGGACACCGGGGAGCTGTTTTTT.

The rearrangement joins TRBV7-2 to TRBJ1-5; tentative D call: TRBD1 (6 bases). V shed 1 base and J shed 5 bases, with 12 bases lying between them. Germline V gene sequence: CDR1 SGHTA, CDR2 FQGNSA. This CDR3 has 15 residues. DNA for the CDR3: TGTGCCAGCAGCTTAGACGGCCAGGGGCATCAGCCCCAGCATTTT. It specifies CASSLDGQGHQPQHF.

The chain uses TRBV5-1 and TRBJ2-7; possibly TRBD2 for D (5 bases). The CDR3 extends over 14 amino acids. Per the germline V gene, CDR1 is SGHRS and CDR2 is YFSETQ. Trimming took 0 bases from V and 1 from J, leaving 8 bases between them. CDR3 sequence: CASSLAGDSYEQYF. For the CDR3, the DNA is TGCGCCAGCAGCTTGGCCGGGGATTCCTACGAGCAGTACTTC. The full variable domain, completed using reference TRBV5-1 and TRBJ2-7, is KAGVTQTPRYLIKTRGQQVTLSCSPISGHRSVSWYQQTPGQGLQFLFEYFSETQRNKGNFPGRFSGRQFSNSRSEMNVSTLELGDSALYLCASSLAGDSYEQYFGPGTRLTVT.

The chain has TRBV5-1 and TRBJ2-6; 7 bases fit TRBD1. Germline V lookup: CDR1 SGHRS, CDR2 YFSETQ. With V trimmed by 3 bases and J by 2 bases, 17 bases remained unmatched. The CDR3 has 20 amino acids. The chain's CDR3 is CASSSDSLGQQNPGANVLTF. The CDR3 DNA sequence: TGCGCCAGCAGCTCAGACTCATTGGGACAGCAAAATCCTGGGGCCAACGTCCTGACTTTC.

The J gene is TRBJ2-5, the V gene TRBV12-3 or TRBV12-4, with D possibly matching TRBD1 (5 bases). V lost 5 bases and J lost 9, with 16 bases in between. The CDR3 is made up of 13 amino acids. The CDR3 DNA reads as TGTGCCAGCAGTCGTTTGGGTGAAGGGGCCCAGTACTTC. Translated: CASSRLGEGAQYF.